The entry below gives a single T cell receptor beta chain sequence along with its context. Clones were sequenced by immunoSEQ multiplex PCR, and TCRdb holds only the in-frame ones, with some missing. The sample yields hundreds of thousands of clones, 86% seen once. The data were obtained in a study of blood T cell repertoires in COVID-19. Study context: The United States, Italy and Spain provided the acute and convalescent COVID-19 samples.

The receptor's source is a woman aged 55-70 years who had recovered from COVID-19. Material for sequencing was peripheral blood.

The CDR3 sequence: CASSVARTAGETQYF. CDR3 DNA: TGTGCCAGCAGCGTAGCTCGGACAGCGGGGGAGACCCAGTACTTC. V usage is TRBV9 and J usage is TRBJ2-5; D is perhaps TRBD2 (7 bases). Germline-derived CDR1 and CDR2 are SGDLS and YYNGEE. V was clipped by 0 bases and J by 5 bases, with 14 bases between them. The CDR3 runs 15 residues.